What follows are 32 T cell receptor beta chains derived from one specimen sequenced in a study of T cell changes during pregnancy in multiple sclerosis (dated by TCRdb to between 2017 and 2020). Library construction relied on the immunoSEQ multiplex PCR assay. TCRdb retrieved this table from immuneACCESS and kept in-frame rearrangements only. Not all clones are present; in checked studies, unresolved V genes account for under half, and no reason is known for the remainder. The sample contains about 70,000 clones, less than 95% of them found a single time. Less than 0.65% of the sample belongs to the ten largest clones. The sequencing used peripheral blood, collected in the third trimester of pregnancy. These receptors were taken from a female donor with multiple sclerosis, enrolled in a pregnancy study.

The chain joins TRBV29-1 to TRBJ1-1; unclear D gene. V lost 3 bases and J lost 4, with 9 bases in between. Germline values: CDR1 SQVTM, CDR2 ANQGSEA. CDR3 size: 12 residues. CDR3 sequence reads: CSVDRSSTEAFF. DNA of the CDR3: TGCAGCGTTGATCGGTCGAGCACTGAAGCTTTCTTT.

The DNA of the CDR3 is TGCGCCAGCAGCTCAACCATAGCGGGGAGCTCCTACGAGCAGTACTTC. Its protein product is CASSSTIAGSSYEQYF. This rearrangement joins TRBV4-1 to TRBJ2-7, with TRBD2 matching 8 bases. The germline V gene encodes CDR1 MGHRA and CDR2 YSYEKL. Trimming took 5 bases from V and 0 from J; bases not matched to a gene: 9. CDR3 length equals 16 residues.

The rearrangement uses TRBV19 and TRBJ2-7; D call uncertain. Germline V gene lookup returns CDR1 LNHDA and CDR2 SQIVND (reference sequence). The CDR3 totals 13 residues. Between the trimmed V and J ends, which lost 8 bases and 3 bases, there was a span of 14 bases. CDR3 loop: CASRGSWSYEQYF. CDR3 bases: TGTGCCAGTCGAGGCAGCTGGAGCTACGAGCAGTACTTC.

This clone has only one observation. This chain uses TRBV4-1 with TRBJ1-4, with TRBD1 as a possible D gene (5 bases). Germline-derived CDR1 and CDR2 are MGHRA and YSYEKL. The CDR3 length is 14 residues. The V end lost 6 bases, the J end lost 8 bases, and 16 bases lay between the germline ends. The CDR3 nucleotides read TGCGCCAGCAGTCTTGGCCCTGGGGGGGAAAAACTGTTTTTT. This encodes CASSLGPGGEKLFF.

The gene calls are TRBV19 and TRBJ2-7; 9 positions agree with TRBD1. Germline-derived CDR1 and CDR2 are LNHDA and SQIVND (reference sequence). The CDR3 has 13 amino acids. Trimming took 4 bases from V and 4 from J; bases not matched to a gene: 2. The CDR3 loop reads CASSKTGGYEQYF. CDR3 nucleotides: TGTGCCAGTAGTAAGACAGGGGGGTACGAGCAGTACTTC.

CDR3 in amino acids: CAIGGDMNTEAFF. The CDR3 DNA sequence: TGTGCCATCGGAGGGGATATGAACACTGAAGCTTTCTTT. The V gene is TRBV10-3, the J gene TRBJ1-1; D may be TRBD1 (5 bases). Deletions cut 8 bases from V and 0 bases from J, with 10 bases between. Germline-derived CDR1 and CDR2 are ENHRY and SYGVKD. The CDR3 contains 13 residues.

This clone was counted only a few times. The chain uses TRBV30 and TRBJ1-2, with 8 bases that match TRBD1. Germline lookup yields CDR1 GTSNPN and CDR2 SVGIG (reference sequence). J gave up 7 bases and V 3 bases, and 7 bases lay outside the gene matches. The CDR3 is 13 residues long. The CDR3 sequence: CAWRTGDRLGYTF. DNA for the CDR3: TGTGCCTGGAGGACAGGGGATCGGCTTGGCTACACCTTC.

DNA of the CDR3: TGTGCCAGCAGTGAGGGGGGGAACACCGGGGAGCTGTTTTTT. Encoded protein: CASSEGGNTGELFF. This chain links TRBV6-4 with TRBJ2-2, with D possibly being TRBD2 (6 bases). V lost 3 bases and J 1 base, leaving 6 bases between the germline ends. This CDR3 is built from 14 residues. Germline V lookup: CDR1 MRHNA, CDR2 SNTAGT.

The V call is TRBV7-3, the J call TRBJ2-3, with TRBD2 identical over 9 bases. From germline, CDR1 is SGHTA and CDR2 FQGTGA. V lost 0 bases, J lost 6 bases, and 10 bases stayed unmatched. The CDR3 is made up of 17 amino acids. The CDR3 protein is CASSLTLWAGGPDTQYF. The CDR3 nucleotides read TGTGCCAGCAGCTTAACGCTCTGGGCGGGGGGGCCGGATACGCAGTATTTT.

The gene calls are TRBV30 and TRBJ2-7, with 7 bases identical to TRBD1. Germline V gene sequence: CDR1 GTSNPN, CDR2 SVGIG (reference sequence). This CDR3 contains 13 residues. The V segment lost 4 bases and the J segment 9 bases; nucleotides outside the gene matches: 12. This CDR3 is CAWKRDRRYGQYF. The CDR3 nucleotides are TGTGCCTGGAAACGGGACAGAAGGTATGGGCAGTACTTC.

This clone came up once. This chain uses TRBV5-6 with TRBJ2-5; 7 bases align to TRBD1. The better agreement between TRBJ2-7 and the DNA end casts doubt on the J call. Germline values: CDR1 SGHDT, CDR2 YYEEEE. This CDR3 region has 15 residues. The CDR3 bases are TGTGCCAGCAGCTTGCAACTACAGGGGATAAACGAGCAGTACTTC. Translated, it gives CASSLQLQGINEQYF.

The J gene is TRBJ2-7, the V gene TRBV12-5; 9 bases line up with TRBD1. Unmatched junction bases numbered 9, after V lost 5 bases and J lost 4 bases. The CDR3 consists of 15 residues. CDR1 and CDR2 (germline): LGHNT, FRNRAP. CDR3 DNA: TGTGCTAGTGGTAGTCCCGGGACAGGGTGGTACGAGCAGTACTTC. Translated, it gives CASGSPGTGWYEQYF. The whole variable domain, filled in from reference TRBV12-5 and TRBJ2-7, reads DARVTQTPRHKVTEMGQEVTMRCQPILGHNTVFWYRQTMMQGLELLAYFRNRAPLDDSGMPKDRFSAEMPDATLATLKIQPSEPRDSAVYFCASGSPGTGWYEQYFGPGTRLTVT.

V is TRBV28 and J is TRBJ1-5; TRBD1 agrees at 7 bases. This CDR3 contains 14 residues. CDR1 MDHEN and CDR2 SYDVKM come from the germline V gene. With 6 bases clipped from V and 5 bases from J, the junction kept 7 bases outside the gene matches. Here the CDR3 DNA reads TGTGCCAGCAGCCGGAACAGGGGTTATCAGCCCCAGCATTTT. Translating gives CASSRNRGYQPQHF.

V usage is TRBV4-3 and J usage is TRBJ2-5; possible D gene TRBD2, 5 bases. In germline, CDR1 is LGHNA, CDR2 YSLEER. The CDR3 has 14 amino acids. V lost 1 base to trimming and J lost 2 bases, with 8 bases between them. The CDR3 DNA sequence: TGCGCCAGCAGCCAAGGTGGAGGTCAAGAGACCCAGTACTTC. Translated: CASSQGGGQETQYF.

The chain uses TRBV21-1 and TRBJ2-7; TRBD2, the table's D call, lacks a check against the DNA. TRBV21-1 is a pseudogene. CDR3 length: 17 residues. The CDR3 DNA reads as TGTGCCAGCAGCAAAGTGCTCAGGGAGGCCAGCTCCTACGAGCAGTACTTC. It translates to CASSKVLREASSYEQYF.

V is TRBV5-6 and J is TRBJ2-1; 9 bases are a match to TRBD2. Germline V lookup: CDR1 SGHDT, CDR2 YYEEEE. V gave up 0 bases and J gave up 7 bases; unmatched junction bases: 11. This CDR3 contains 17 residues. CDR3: CASSLGARRGGRNEQFF. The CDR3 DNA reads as TGTGCCAGCAGCTTGGGGGCTCGGCGGGGGGGCCGTAATGAGCAGTTCTTC.

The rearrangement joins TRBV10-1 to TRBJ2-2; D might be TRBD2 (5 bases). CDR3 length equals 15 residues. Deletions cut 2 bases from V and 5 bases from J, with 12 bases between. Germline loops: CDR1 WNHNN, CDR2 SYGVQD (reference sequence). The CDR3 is CASSERGRGTGELFF. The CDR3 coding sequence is TGCGCCAGCAGTGAGCGGGGTCGAGGAACCGGGGAGCTGTTTTTT.

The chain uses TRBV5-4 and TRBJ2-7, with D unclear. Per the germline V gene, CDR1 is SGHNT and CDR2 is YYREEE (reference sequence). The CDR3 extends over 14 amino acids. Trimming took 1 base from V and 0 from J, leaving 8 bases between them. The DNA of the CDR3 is TGTGCCAGCAGCTTGAGACTGAGCTCCTACGAGCAGTACTTC. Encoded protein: CASSLRLSSYEQYF.

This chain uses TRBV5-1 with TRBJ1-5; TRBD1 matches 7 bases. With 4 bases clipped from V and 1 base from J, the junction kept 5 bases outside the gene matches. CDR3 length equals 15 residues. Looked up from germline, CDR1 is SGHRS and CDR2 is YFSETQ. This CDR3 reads CASSEGQPSNQPQHF. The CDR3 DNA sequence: TGCGCCAGCAGCGAGGGACAGCCGAGCAATCAGCCCCAGCATTTT.

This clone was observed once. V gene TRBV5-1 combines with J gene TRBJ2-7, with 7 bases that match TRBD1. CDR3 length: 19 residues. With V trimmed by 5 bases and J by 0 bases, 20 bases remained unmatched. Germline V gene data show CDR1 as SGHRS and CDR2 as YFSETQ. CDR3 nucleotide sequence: TGCGCCAGCAGAAGTGAGGCGACAGGGTGGTATCCCTCCTCCTACGAGCAGTACTTC. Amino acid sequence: CASRSEATGWYPSSYEQYF.

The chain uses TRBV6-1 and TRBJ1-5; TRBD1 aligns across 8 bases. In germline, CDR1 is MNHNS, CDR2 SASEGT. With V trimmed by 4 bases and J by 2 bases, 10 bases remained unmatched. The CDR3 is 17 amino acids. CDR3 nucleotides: TGTGCCAGCAGTGTCGGGACAGGTCGAAGGGGCAATCAGCCCCAGCATTTT. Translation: CASSVGTGRRGNQPQHF.

DNA of the CDR3: TGCGCCAGCAGCTTGGCCGGGACTAGCGGAACAGATACGCAGTATTTT. Residues: CASSLAGTSGTDTQYF. The genes are TRBV5-1 and TRBJ2-3; TRBD2 agrees at 11 bases. Trimming took 0 bases from V and 3 from J; bases not matched to a gene: 3. CDR1 SGHRS and CDR2 YFSETQ come from the germline V gene. This CDR3 region has 16 residues.

The CDR3 nucleotides are TGCAGCGTTGCTCGCAGACTTTCTACCTACGAGCAGTACTTC. It is translated as CSVARRLSTYEQYF. The gene calls are TRBV29-1 and TRBJ2-7; D unresolved. V was trimmed by 4 bases and J by 2 bases, leaving 15 bases between them. The CDR3 contains 14 residues. The V gene's germline CDR1 is SQVTM and CDR2 ANQGSEA.

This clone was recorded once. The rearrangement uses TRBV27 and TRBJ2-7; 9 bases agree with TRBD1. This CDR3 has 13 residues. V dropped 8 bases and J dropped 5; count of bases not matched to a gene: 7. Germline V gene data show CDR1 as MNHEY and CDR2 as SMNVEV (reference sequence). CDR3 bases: TGTGCCAGCCAGGGACAGGGTGGGAACGAGCAGTACTTC. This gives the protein CASQGQGGNEQYF.

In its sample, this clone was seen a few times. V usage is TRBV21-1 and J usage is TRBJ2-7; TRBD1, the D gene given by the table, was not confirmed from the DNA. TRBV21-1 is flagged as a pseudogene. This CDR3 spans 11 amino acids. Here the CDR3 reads CASSKEQVQYF. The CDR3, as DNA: TGTGCCAGCAGCAAAGAACAAGTTCAGTACTTC.

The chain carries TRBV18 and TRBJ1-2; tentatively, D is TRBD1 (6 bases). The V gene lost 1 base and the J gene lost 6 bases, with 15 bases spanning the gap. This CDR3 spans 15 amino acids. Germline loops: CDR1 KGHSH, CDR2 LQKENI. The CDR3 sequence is CASSPLPGQENGYTF. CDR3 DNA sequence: TGTGCCAGCTCACCACTTCCGGGACAAGAAAATGGCTACACCTTC.

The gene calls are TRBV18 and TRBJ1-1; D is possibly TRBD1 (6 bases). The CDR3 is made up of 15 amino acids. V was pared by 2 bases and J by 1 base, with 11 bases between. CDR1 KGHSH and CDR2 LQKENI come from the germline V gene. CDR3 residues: CASSPERTANTEAFF. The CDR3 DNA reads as TGTGCCAGCTCACCAGAGCGGACAGCGAACACTGAAGCTTTCTTT.

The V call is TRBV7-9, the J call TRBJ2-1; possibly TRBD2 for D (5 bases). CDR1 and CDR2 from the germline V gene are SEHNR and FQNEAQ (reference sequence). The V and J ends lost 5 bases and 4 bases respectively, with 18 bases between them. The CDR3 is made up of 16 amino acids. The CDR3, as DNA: TGTGCCAGCAGCCTCCAAGGCGGGTTCGGATACAATGAGCAGTTCTTC. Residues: CASSLQGGFGYNEQFF.

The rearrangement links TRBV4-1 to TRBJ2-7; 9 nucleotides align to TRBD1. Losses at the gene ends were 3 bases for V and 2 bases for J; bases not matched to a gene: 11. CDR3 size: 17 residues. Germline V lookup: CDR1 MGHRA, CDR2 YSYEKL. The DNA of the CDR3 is TGCGCCAGCAGCCATTCCTTATTACAGGGGGCCACCTACGAGCAGTACTTC. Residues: CASSHSLLQGATYEQYF.

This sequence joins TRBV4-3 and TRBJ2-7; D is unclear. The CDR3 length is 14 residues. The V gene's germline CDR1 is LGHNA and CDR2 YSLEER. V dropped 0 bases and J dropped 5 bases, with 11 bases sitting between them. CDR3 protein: CASSQEYSSHEQYF. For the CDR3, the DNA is TGCGCCAGCAGCCAAGAGTATAGCAGCCACGAGCAGTACTTC.

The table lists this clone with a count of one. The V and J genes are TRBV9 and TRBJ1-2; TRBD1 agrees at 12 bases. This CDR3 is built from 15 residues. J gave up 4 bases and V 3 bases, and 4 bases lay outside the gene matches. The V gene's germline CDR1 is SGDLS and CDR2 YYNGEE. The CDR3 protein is CASSDRDRGPYGYTF. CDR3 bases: TGTGCCAGCAGCGACCGGGACAGGGGGCCCTATGGCTACACCTTC.

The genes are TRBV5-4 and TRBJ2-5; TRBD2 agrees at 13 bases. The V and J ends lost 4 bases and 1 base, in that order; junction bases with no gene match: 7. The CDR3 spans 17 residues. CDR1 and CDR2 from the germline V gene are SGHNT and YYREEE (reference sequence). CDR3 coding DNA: TGTGCCAGCAGCGGCTGGACTAGCGGGGGTTTCCAAGAGACCCAGTACTTC. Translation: CASSGWTSGGFQETQYF.